Listed here is a single T cell receptor beta chain. Its specificity is unknown. The identical CDR3 is also encoded by other nucleotide sequences in the sample. CDR1 SGHTA and CDR2 FQGNSA come from the germline V gene. V was trimmed by 1 base and J by 2 bases, leaving 5 bases between them. This CDR3 spans 13 amino acids. This entry comes from a study of shared clonotypes between healthy human individuals. Study observations and caveats: Generation probability values for non-shared clonotypes were lower than those for clonotypes shared by all four donors. Estimated clonotype richness was generally higher in naive than memory subsets.

Assay execution took place at the deep level. Method: immunoSEQ multiplex PCR; TCRdb's copy keeps in-frame clones and lacks some. The sample consists of fewer than 1.6 million clones, around 98.5% of them appearing once. The donors were all Caucasian adults (living in Nashville, Tennessee). The specimen sequenced was naive CD4+ T cells sorted from blood. As to subset: CD45RA+ positively selected. This TCR came from a man aged 30 to 39 in good health. The chain has TRBV7-2 and TRBJ2-5, with a tentative D call TRBD2 (5 bases). CDR3: CASSLGGQETQYF. The DNA for the CDR3 is TGTGCCAGCAGCTTAGGCGGGCAAGAGACCCAGTACTTC.